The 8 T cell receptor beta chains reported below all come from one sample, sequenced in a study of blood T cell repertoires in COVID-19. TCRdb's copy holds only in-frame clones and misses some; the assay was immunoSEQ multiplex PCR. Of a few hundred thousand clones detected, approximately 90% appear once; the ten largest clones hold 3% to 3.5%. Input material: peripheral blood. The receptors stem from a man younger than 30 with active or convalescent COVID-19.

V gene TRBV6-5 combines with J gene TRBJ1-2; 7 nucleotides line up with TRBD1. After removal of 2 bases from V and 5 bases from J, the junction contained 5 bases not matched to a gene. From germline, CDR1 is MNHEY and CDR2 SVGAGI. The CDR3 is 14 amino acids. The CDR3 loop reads CASSYAQGVYGYTF. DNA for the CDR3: TGTGCCAGCAGTTACGCGCAGGGGGTGTATGGCTACACCTTC.

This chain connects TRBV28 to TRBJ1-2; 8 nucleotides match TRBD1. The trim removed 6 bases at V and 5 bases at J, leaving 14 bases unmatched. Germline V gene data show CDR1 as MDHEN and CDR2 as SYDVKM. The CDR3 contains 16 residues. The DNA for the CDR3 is TGTGCCAGCAGCCCAACCGCGGGACAGGAGTGGTATGGCTACACCTTC. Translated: CASSPTAGQEWYGYTF.

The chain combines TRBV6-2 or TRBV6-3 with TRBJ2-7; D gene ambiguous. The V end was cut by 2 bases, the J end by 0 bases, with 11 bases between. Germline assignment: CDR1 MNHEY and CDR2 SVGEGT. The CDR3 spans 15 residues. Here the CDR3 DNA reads TGTGCCAGCAGTTACGAGGTAGTCCTCTCCTACGAGCAGTACTTC. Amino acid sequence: CASSYEVVLSYEQYF.

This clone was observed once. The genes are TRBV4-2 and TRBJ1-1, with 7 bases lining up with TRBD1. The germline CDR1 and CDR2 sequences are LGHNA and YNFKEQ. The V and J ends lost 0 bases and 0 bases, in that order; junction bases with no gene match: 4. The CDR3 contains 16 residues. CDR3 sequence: CASSQDGTAMNTEAFF. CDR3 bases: TGTGCCAGCAGCCAAGACGGGACAGCGATGAACACTGAAGCTTTCTTT.

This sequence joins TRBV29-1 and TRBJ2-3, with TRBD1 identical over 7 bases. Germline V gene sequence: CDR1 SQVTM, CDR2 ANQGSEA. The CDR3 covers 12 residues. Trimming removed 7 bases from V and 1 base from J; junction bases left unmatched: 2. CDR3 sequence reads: CSADRGTDTQYF. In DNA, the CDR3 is TGCAGCGCCGACAGGGGCACAGATACGCAGTATTTT.

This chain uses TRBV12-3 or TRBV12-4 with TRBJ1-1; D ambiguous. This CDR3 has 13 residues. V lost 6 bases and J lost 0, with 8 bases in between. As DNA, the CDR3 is TGTGCCAGCAGCTTATATATGAACACTGAAGCTTTCTTT. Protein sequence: CASSLYMNTEAFF.

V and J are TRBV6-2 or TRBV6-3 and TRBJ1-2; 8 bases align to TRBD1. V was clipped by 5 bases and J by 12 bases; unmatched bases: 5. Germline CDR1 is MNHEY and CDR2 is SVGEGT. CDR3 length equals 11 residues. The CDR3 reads CASSLGQGHTF. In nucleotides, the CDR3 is TGTGCCAGCAGTCTCGGACAGGGCCACACCTTC.

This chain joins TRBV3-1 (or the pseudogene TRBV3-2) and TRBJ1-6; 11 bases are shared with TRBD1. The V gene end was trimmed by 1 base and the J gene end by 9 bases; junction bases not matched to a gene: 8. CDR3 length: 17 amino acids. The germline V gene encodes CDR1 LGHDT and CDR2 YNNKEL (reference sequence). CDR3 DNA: TGTGCCAGCAGCCAAGCCGCGGACAGGGGGCGCGGTTCACCCCTCCACTTT. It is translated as CASSQAADRGRGSPLHF.